This T cell receptor (beta chain) was identified during a study of OX40 agonist ivuxolimab in advanced cancers. Assay used: immunoSEQ multiplex PCR; TCRdb lists only in-frame clones, some missing. The table shows 74,000 or so clones, with more than 75% occurring only once. Germline CDR1 SGHAT, CDR2 FQNNGV. V was cut by 2 bases and J by 1 base, with 13 bases left in between. The CDR3 runs 16 residues. Sequences were derived from CD4+ or CD8+ T cells sorted from blood, sampled in a trial of the OX40 agonist ivuxolimab. The J gene is TRBJ2-3, the V gene TRBV11-2; the D gene is possibly TRBD2 (5 bases). The receptor was derived from an adult with an advanced solid tumor such as melanoma, head and neck, liver or kidney cancer. The CDR3 DNA reads as TGTGCCAGCAGCTTATCTGGTCTAGCAGGCACAGATACGCAGTATTTT. Protein product: CASSLSGLAGTDTQYF.